The 26 T cell receptor beta chains reported below all come from one sample, sequenced in a study of T cells in Graves' hyperthyroidism and ophthalmopathy. Amplification of TCR beta CDR3 regions was performed using RNA transcripts as template. The TCR CDR3 first-round RT-PCR relied on the HTBI primer set. TCRdb redid the calling of the multiplex PCR reads with MiXCR, one entry per CDR3 protein. The sample comprises some 580,000 distinct CDR3 sequences, approximately 15% of which are singletons, and less than 3.5% rests with the top ten. Sequenced material: blood. The receptors stem from a woman aged 40 to 50 with Graves' ophthalmopathy.

This clonotype showed up just a few times. The chain carries TRBV12-3 or TRBV12-4 and TRBJ2-6, with D possibly being TRBD1 (6 bases). The V and J ends lost 5 bases and 4 bases respectively, with 12 bases between them. This CDR3 region has 15 residues. Here the CDR3 DNA reads TGTGCCAGCAGTCCAGGGGTGGAAGGGGCCAACGTCCTGACTTTC. Protein product: CASSPGVEGANVLTF.

The rearrangement joins TRBV11-2 to TRBJ2-3, with 11 bases matching TRBD2. The germline V gene has CDR1 SGHAT and CDR2 FQNNGV. V lost 5 bases to trimming and J lost 4 bases; unmatched junction nucleotides: 8. CDR3 size: 16 residues. DNA for the CDR3: TGTGCCAGCAGCCAAGAGGATAGCGGGGGGGCAGATACGCAGTATTTT. This gives the protein CASSQEDSGGADTQYF. Complete variable domain (other parts from reference TRBV11-2 and TRBJ2-3): EAGVAQSPRYKIIEKRQSVAFWCNPISGHATLYWYQQILGQGPKLLIQFQNNGVVDDSQLPKDRFSAERLKGVDSTLKIQPAKLEDSAVYLCASSQEDSGGADTQYFGPGTRLTVL.

This clonotype was counted many times. The V and J genes are TRBV2 and TRBJ2-4; 10 nucleotides line up with TRBD1. This CDR3 is 18 amino acids long. With 6 bases clipped from V and 0 bases from J, the junction kept 11 bases outside the gene matches. Germline V CDR1 and CDR2: SNHLY, FYNNEI. The CDR3 DNA reads as TGTGCCAGCAGGGAGAGACAGGGGGCCGCGGGAGCCAAAAACATTCAGTACTTC. Residues: CASRERQGAAGAKNIQYF.

Ten or more counts support this clonotype. V is TRBV28 and J is TRBJ2-5, with D possibly being TRBD2 (6 bases). CDR1 and CDR2 from the germline V gene are MDHEN and SYDVKM. The CDR3 totals 13 residues. Trimming left V 4 bases short and J 1 base short, with 7 bases between. CDR3 protein: CASSSGGQETQYF. As DNA, the CDR3 is TGTGCCAGCAGTTCCGGGGGCCAAGAGACCCAGTACTTC.

The rearrangement joins TRBV30 to TRBJ1-3; D remains ambiguous. The CDR3 is 14 amino acids. The germline V gene has CDR1 GTSNPN and CDR2 SVGIG (reference sequence). V shed 2 bases and J shed 2 bases, with 10 bases lying between them. In DNA, the CDR3 is TGTGCCTGGAGTCCGTCCACGGCTGGAAACACCATATATTTT. Protein: CAWSPSTAGNTIYF.

This clonotype appeared many times. The chain employs TRBV28 and TRBJ2-7; 10 nucleotides match TRBD2. Trimming at V came to 3 bases and at J to 2 bases, leaving 4 bases not matched to a gene. The germline CDR1 and CDR2 sequences are MDHEN and SYDVKM. CDR3 size: 15 residues. The CDR3 sequence is CASSLQREGTYEQYF. The CDR3 nucleotides are TGTGCCAGCAGTTTGCAGCGGGAGGGAACCTACGAGCAGTACTTC.

As regards this clonotype: This may stem from a read error, because a much larger clone lies one nucleotide away. The V call is TRBV12-3 or TRBV12-4, the J call TRBJ2-3; D might be TRBD1 or TRBD2, each matching 5 bases. This CDR3 contains 15 residues. The CDR3 DNA is TGTGCCAGCAGGTTTCGGGGCATCCTCGCAGATACGCGGTATTTT. It encodes CASRFRGILADTRYF.

This clonotype occurred a few times. The V call is TRBV20-1, the J call TRBJ2-6; D might be TRBD2 (6 bases). This CDR3 is built from 14 residues. Trimming left V 4 bases short and J 4 bases short, with 11 bases between. Germline values: CDR1 DFQATT, CDR2 SNEGSKA (reference sequence). The CDR3: CSAMEGSGANVLTF. Written as DNA, the CDR3 is TGCAGTGCTATGGAGGGCTCGGGGGCCAACGTCCTGACTTTC.

V gene TRBV4-3 combines with J gene TRBJ1-2; 7 positions match TRBD1. Trimming at V came to 5 bases and at J to 2 bases, leaving 5 bases not matched to a gene. The V gene's germline CDR1 is LGHNA and CDR2 YSLEER. The CDR3 totals 14 residues. The CDR3 DNA reads as TGCGCCAGCAGCGTAGAACAGGGGAACTATGGCTACACCTTC. It codes for CASSVEQGNYGYTF.

This clonotype has a count of ten or more. The J gene is TRBJ2-5, the V gene TRBV3-1; D is uncertain. The germline CDR1 and CDR2 sequences are LGHDT and YNNKEL (reference sequence). V gave up 3 bases and J gave up 5 bases, with 13 bases separating them. The CDR3 consists of 14 residues. In nucleotides, the CDR3 is TGTGCCAGCAGCCAGGCCCATTCCGGGGAGACCCAGTACTTC. It yields the protein CASSQAHSGETQYF.

This clonotype occurred many times. The chain links TRBV18 to TRBJ1-1; D remains ambiguous. The CDR3 has 13 amino acids. V lost 7 bases and J 3 bases, leaving 12 bases between the germline ends. The germline gives CDR1 KGHSH, CDR2 LQKENI. The chain's CDR3 is CASCPTMDTEAFF. The DNA of the CDR3 is TGTGCCAGCTGTCCAACCATGGACACTGAAGCTTTCTTT.

This clonotype was seen only a few times. This rearrangement joins TRBV29-1 to TRBJ2-7, with D possibly TRBD1 on 5 matching bases. Trimming cost V 5 bases and J 3 bases, with 11 bases left between them. Germline CDR1 SQVTM, CDR2 ANQGSEA. This CDR3 is built from 12 residues. DNA of the CDR3: TGCAGCGTTCTTTCAGACAGCTACGAGCAGTACTTC. It is translated as CSVLSDSYEQYF.

Many counts were recorded for this clonotype. The rearrangement links TRBV20-1 to TRBJ2-7; D call uncertain. This CDR3 region has 14 residues. CDR1 and CDR2 (germline): DFQATT, SNEGSKA (reference sequence). V lost 6 bases and J 3 bases, leaving 18 bases between the germline ends. CDR3 in DNA: TGCAGTGCGGCGGCCCTCGACCTCATCTACGAGCAGTACTTC. Residues: CSAAALDLIYEQYF.

Notes on this clonotype: Sequence at one end of the junction differs from germline and may be a read error. J is TRBJ1-1 and V is TRBV29-1; 8 bases fit TRBD1. Germline V gene lookup returns CDR1 SQVTM and CDR2 ANQGSEA. There are 12 residues in the CDR3. The CDR3, as DNA: TGCAGCGCCAATTCAGGGGGCACTGAAGTTTTCTTT. This translates into CSANSGGTEVFF. Together with reference TRBV29-1 and TRBJ1-1, the CDR3 gives the full variable domain: SAVISQKPSRDICQRGTSLTIQCQVDSQVTMMFWYRQQPGQSLTLIATANQGSEATYESGFVIDKFPISRPNLTFSTLTVSNMSPEDSSIYLCSANSGGTEVFFGQGTRLTVV.

This clonotype showed up many times. V usage is TRBV20-1 and J usage is TRBJ2-3, with a possible D match to TRBD2 (7 bases). The germline V gene has CDR1 DFQATT and CDR2 SNEGSKA (reference sequence). V was shortened by 6 bases and J by 3 bases, with 19 bases between the two germline ends. The CDR3 has 15 amino acids. CDR3: CSAPFLGRGTDTQYF. The CDR3 bases are TGCAGTGCCCCTTTCTTAGGGAGGGGGACAGATACGCAGTATTTT.

The rearrangement joins TRBV20-1 to TRBJ1-2, with D maybe TRBD1 (5 bases). The CDR3 loop spans 15 amino acids. V shed 0 bases and J shed 8 bases, with 19 bases lying between them. Germline values: CDR1 DFQATT, CDR2 SNEGSKA (reference sequence). Here the CDR3 reads CSAREAPAQVDGYTF. As DNA, the CDR3 is TGCAGTGCTAGAGAGGCCCCCGCACAGGTGGACGGCTACACCTTC.

Concerning this clonotype itself: This may come from a read error, since a much larger clone is one base off. CDR3 sequence: CAWRDTSGSSYEQYF. The CDR3 DNA follows: TGTGCCTGGAGGGACACTAGCGGTAGCTCCTACGAGCAGTACTTC. The chain combines TRBV30 with TRBJ2-7; TRBD2 matches 8 bases. Germline-derived CDR1 and CDR2 are GTSNPN and SVGIG (reference sequence). With V trimmed by 3 bases and J by 0 bases, 7 bases remained unmatched. The CDR3 totals 15 residues.

The chain employs TRBV6-1 and TRBJ1-2; TRBD1 matches at 11 bases. The length of the CDR3 is 14 residues. Germline CDR1 is MNHNS and CDR2 is SASEGT. J gave up 5 bases and V 5 bases, and 4 bases lay outside the gene matches. CDR3 protein: CASSPGQGEYGYTF. DNA of the CDR3: TGTGCCAGCAGTCCGGGACAGGGGGAATATGGCTACACCTTC.

This clonotype was seen a handful of times. V usage is TRBV29-1 and J usage is TRBJ1-2; no firm D call. Trimming took off 4 bases at V and 3 bases at J, with 15 bases between the two ends. This CDR3 has 14 amino acids. Germline V lookup: CDR1 SQVTM, CDR2 ANQGSEA. The CDR3 nucleotides read TGCAGCGTTGCGCTACAGACGAAATACTATGGCTACACCTTC. Protein: CSVALQTKYYGYTF.

The chain combines TRBV28 with TRBJ1-2; 10 bases fit TRBD1. The V segment lost 6 bases and the J segment 7 bases; nucleotides outside the gene matches: 11. The CDR3 has 15 residues. Germline V gene lookup returns CDR1 MDHEN and CDR2 SYDVKM. The CDR3 loop reads CASRSTDRGHLGYTF. The CDR3 bases are TGTGCCAGCAGATCGACTGACAGGGGGCATCTTGGCTACACCTTC.

This clonotype has just a few counts. This chain connects TRBV28 to TRBJ2-3; 8 bases are a match to TRBD2. The CDR3 consists of 15 residues. Germline loops: CDR1 MDHEN, CDR2 SYDVKM. The ends lost 4 bases at V and 2 bases at J; junction bases unmatched: 5. The CDR3, as DNA: TGTGCCAGCAGTTCTGCGGGAGGTGTCACAGATACGCAGTATTTT. Translation: CASSSAGGVTDTQYF.

This chain connects TRBV2 to TRBJ2-3, with 7 bases that match TRBD1. The CDR3 consists of 11 residues. J was trimmed by 5 bases and V by 10 bases; bases with no gene match: 3. Germline V lookup: CDR1 SNHLY, CDR2 FYNNEI. The CDR3 DNA reads TGTGCCATAGACAGGGTAGATACGCAGTATTTT. Its translation: CAIDRVDTQYF.

The chain uses TRBV5-6 and TRBJ1-4, with TRBD1 as a possible D gene (6 bases). V was pared by 6 bases and J by 3 bases, with 12 bases between. The CDR3 has 14 amino acids. From germline, CDR1 is SGHDT and CDR2 YYEEEE. The CDR3 DNA reads as TGTGCCAGCACCACTGACAGGCCTAATGAAAAACTGTTTTTT. Translating it yields CASTTDRPNEKLFF.

This clonotype came up many times. The CDR3 region has the DNA TGTGCCAGCCGAAGGCAGGGGGGTACGTACGAGCAGTACTTC. This gives the protein CASRRQGGTYEQYF. The chain combines TRBV2 with TRBJ2-7, with D perhaps matching TRBD1 (7 bases). CDR3 length: 14 residues. Deletions cut 8 bases from V and 4 bases from J, with 18 bases between. Germline CDR1 SNHLY, CDR2 FYNNEI.

This clonotype was recorded at least ten times. The chain uses TRBV28 and TRBJ2-2, with 9 nucleotides matching TRBD1. V gave up 5 bases and J gave up 7 bases; unmatched junction bases: 11. Looked up from germline, CDR1 is MDHEN and CDR2 is SYDVKM. The CDR3 has 16 residues. The CDR3 DNA is TGTGCCAGCAGTCCATCCGGGACAGGGTGGATCGGGGAGCTGTTTTTT. Translation gives CASSPSGTGWIGELFF.

V usage is TRBV27 and J usage is TRBJ1-3; unclear D gene. Germline V gene lookup returns CDR1 MNHEY and CDR2 SMNVEV (reference sequence). V was trimmed by 3 bases and J by 7 bases, leaving 4 bases between them. The CDR3 consists of 11 residues. Here the CDR3 reads CASSLCNTIYF. The CDR3 DNA follows: TGTGCCAGCAGTTTGTGTAACACCATATATTTT.